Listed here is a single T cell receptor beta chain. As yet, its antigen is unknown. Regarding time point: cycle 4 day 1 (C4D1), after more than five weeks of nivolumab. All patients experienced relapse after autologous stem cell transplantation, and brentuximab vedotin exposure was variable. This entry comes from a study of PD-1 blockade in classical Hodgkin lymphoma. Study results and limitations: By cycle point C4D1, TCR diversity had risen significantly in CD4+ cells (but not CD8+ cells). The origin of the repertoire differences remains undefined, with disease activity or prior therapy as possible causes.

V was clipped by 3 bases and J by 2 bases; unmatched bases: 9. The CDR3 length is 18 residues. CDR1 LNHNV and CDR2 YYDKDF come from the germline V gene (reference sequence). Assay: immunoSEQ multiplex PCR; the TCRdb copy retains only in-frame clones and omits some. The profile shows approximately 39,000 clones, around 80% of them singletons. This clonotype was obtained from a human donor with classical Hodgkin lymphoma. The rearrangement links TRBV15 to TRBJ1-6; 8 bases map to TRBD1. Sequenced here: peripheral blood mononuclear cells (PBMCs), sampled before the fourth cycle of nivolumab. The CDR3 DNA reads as TGTGCCACCAGCAGCGCGCAGGGGGCGAGGGCCTATAATTCACCCCTCCACTTT. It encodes CATSSAQGARAYNSPLHF.